A selection of T cell receptor beta chains follows, all from one sample in a study of blood T cell repertoires in COVID-19. The method was immunoSEQ multiplex PCR; TCRdb's version includes in-frame clones alone and lacks a portion of them. The repertoire holds about 130,000 clones, with roughly 80% as singletons. The sequenced sample was peripheral blood. These receptors all stem from a woman older than 75 with acute or convalescent COVID-19. Each CDR3 is given with its conserved first and last residue. Fields, in order: V gene, clone size, J gene, D gene, CDR3 protein, CDR3 DNA. A D gene is named only where the DNA matches it firmly. Some rows have no size entry. The others give once, few or many, or a class for an expanded clone.

v_call: TRBV7-2; clone_size: .; j_call: TRBJ2-7; d_call: TRBD2; cdr3_aa: CASSLGASGRLYEQYF; cdr3_nt: TGTGCCAGCAGCTTAGGGGCTAGCGGGCGACTCTACGAGCAGTACTTC
v_call: TRBV2; clone_size: .; j_call: TRBJ1-2; d_call: TRBD1; cdr3_aa: CASSDIRTGLYGYTF; cdr3_nt: TGTGCCAGCAGTGACATCCGGACAGGGCTCTATGGCTACACCTTC
v_call: TRBV5-1; clone_size: .; j_call: TRBJ1-3; d_call: TRBD1; cdr3_aa: CASSLGSRDSSGNTIYF; cdr3_nt: TGCGCCAGCAGCTTGGGTTCACGGGACAGCTCTGGAAACACCATATATTTT
v_call: TRBV10-2; clone_size: .; j_call: TRBJ2-1; d_call: .; cdr3_aa: CASRNTGGGLAGYMGNEQFF; cdr3_nt: TGCGCCAGCAGAAATACAGGGGGAGGGCTAGCGGGGTACATGGGGAATGAGCAGTTCTTC
v_call: TRBV3-1/TRBV3-2; clone_size: .; j_call: TRBJ1-5; d_call: .; cdr3_aa: CASSQATGTVQPQHF; cdr3_nt: TGTGCCAGCAGCCAAGCTACAGGGACGGTACAGCCCCAGCATTTT
v_call: TRBV9; clone_size: .; j_call: TRBJ1-2; d_call: TRBD1; cdr3_aa: CASSLGQGDYGYTF; cdr3_nt: TGTGCCAGCAGCCTCGGACAGGGAGACTATGGCTACACCTTC
v_call: TRBV3-1/TRBV3-2; clone_size: .; j_call: TRBJ1-6; d_call: .; cdr3_aa: CASSQEGGGYNSPLHF; cdr3_nt: TGTGCCAGCAGCCAAGAGGGCGGGGGATATAATTCACCCCTCCACTTT
v_call: TRBV5-1; clone_size: .; j_call: TRBJ2-5; d_call: TRBD2; cdr3_aa: CASSTSGAQETQYF; cdr3_nt: TGCGCCAGCAGCACTAGCGGGGCTCAAGAGACCCAGTACTTC
v_call: TRBV6-1; clone_size: .; j_call: TRBJ2-7; d_call: TRBD2; cdr3_aa: CASSDRLAGWKGDYEQYF; cdr3_nt: TGTGCCAGCAGTGATCGGCTAGCGGGGTGGAAGGGCGACTACGAGCAGTACTTC
v_call: TRBV29-1; clone_size: .; j_call: TRBJ1-2; d_call: .; cdr3_aa: CSVHTGDNYGYTF; cdr3_nt: TGCAGCGTTCATACAGGAGATAACTATGGCTACACCTTC
v_call: TRBV7-2; clone_size: few; j_call: TRBJ2-7; d_call: TRBD2; cdr3_aa: CASSLRGSYEQYF; cdr3_nt: TGTGCCAGCAGCTTGCGGGGGAGCTACGAGCAGTACTTC
v_call: TRBV4-1; clone_size: few; j_call: TRBJ1-1; d_call: .; cdr3_aa: CASSQATGIMNTEAFF; cdr3_nt: TGCGCCAGCAGCCAGGCGACAGGAATTATGAACACTGAAGCTTTCTTT
v_call: TRBV18; clone_size: .; j_call: TRBJ1-1; d_call: TRBD1; cdr3_aa: CASSPYRGDTEAFF; cdr3_nt: TGTGCCAGCTCACCATACAGGGGGGACACTGAAGCTTTCTTT
v_call: TRBV7-2; clone_size: .; j_call: TRBJ1-2; d_call: .; cdr3_aa: CASSLVVGRTKTNYGYTF; cdr3_nt: TGTGCCAGCAGCTTAGTGGTAGGCAGGACAAAGACTAACTATGGCTACACCTTC
v_call: TRBV7-9; clone_size: .; j_call: TRBJ2-3; d_call: .; cdr3_aa: CASTLGWKKTDTQYF; cdr3_nt: TGTGCCAGCACCCTCGGGTGGAAGAAGACAGATACGCAGTATTTT
v_call: TRBV3-1/TRBV3-2; clone_size: .; j_call: TRBJ1-3; d_call: .; cdr3_aa: CASSHRGGGGNTIYF; cdr3_nt: TGTGCCAGCAGCCACAGGGGTGGAGGTGGAAACACCATATATTTT
v_call: TRBV3-1/TRBV3-2; clone_size: .; j_call: TRBJ1-2; d_call: .; cdr3_aa: CASSPRGRGYTF; cdr3_nt: TGTGCCAGCAGCCCGAGAGGTCGAGGCTACACCTTC
v_call: TRBV9; clone_size: once; j_call: TRBJ1-5; d_call: .; cdr3_aa: CASNRWGDRNQPQHF; cdr3_nt: TGTGCCAGCAACCGATGGGGGGATCGCAATCAGCCCCAGCATTTT
v_call: TRBV29-1; clone_size: .; j_call: TRBJ1-4; d_call: TRBD1; cdr3_aa: CSASWDRGREKLFF; cdr3_nt: TGCAGCGCCTCATGGGACAGGGGGCGTGAAAAACTGTTTTTT
v_call: TRBV5-1; clone_size: .; j_call: TRBJ2-7; d_call: .; cdr3_aa: CASSSTGTPSYEQYF; cdr3_nt: TGCGCCAGCAGCTCAACCGGGACACCTTCCTACGAGCAGTACTTC
v_call: TRBV19; clone_size: .; j_call: TRBJ1-4; d_call: TRBD1; cdr3_aa: CASWGTGAGEKLFF; cdr3_nt: TGTGCCAGTTGGGGCACAGGGGCAGGTGAAAAACTGTTTTTT
v_call: TRBV5-6; clone_size: .; j_call: TRBJ2-1; d_call: .; cdr3_aa: CASSLEGAAYNEQFF; cdr3_nt: TGTGCCAGCAGCTTGGAAGGGGCCGCCTACAATGAGCAGTTCTTC
v_call: TRBV2; clone_size: .; j_call: TRBJ1-1; d_call: .; cdr3_aa: CASSVQSNTEAFF; cdr3_nt: TGTGCCAGCAGTGTTCAGTCGAACACTGAAGCTTTCTTT
v_call: TRBV2; clone_size: .; j_call: TRBJ1-2; d_call: TRBD1; cdr3_aa: CASSEQRDSPYGYTF; cdr3_nt: TGTGCCAGCAGTGAACAGAGGGACAGCCCGTATGGCTACACCTTC
v_call: TRBV13; clone_size: .; j_call: TRBJ1-6; d_call: .; cdr3_aa: CASSLGWGVNSPLHF; cdr3_nt: TGTGCCAGCAGCTTAGGATGGGGCGTGAATTCACCCCTCCACTTT
v_call: TRBV5-6; clone_size: once; j_call: TRBJ2-7; d_call: .; cdr3_aa: CASSLVQRLSYEQYF; cdr3_nt: TGTGCCAGCAGCTTAGTTCAGCGACTGTCCTACGAGCAGTACTTC
v_call: TRBV6-6; clone_size: once; j_call: TRBJ1-5; d_call: .; cdr3_aa: CASQMGGGQHF; cdr3_nt: TGTGCCAGCCAGATGGGCGGGGGCCAGCATTTT
v_call: TRBV11-2; clone_size: few; j_call: TRBJ1-2; d_call: .; cdr3_aa: CASSLDGVVGYTF; cdr3_nt: TGTGCCAGCAGCTTAGACGGGGTGGTCGGCTACACCTTC
v_call: TRBV19; clone_size: .; j_call: TRBJ2-2; d_call: .; cdr3_aa: CASSRTLHTGELFF; cdr3_nt: TGTGCCAGTAGTAGGACTTTACACACCGGGGAGCTGTTTTTT
v_call: TRBV19; clone_size: .; j_call: TRBJ2-7; d_call: .; cdr3_aa: CASSIYGNNEQYF; cdr3_nt: TGTGCCAGTAGTATATATGGCAACAACGAGCAGTACTTC
v_call: TRBV7-9; clone_size: .; j_call: TRBJ2-1; d_call: .; cdr3_aa: CASSARNAGLLGQFF; cdr3_nt: TGTGCCAGCAGCGCCCGGAATGCAGGGTTGTTAGGGCAGTTCTTC
v_call: TRBV6-5; clone_size: .; j_call: TRBJ1-1; d_call: .; cdr3_aa: CASSSNTEAFF; cdr3_nt: TGTGCCAGCAGCTCGAACACTGAAGCTTTCTTT
v_call: TRBV7-9; clone_size: .; j_call: TRBJ1-6; d_call: TRBD1; cdr3_aa: CASSQQGLSSPLHF; cdr3_nt: TGTGCCAGCAGTCAACAGGGGCTGAGTTCACCCCTCCACTTT
v_call: TRBV10-3; clone_size: .; j_call: TRBJ2-5; d_call: .; cdr3_aa: CATVGDQETQYF; cdr3_nt: TGTGCCACCGTCGGGGACCAAGAGACCCAGTACTTC
v_call: TRBV3-1/TRBV3-2; clone_size: .; j_call: TRBJ1-2; d_call: .; cdr3_aa: CASSQAPREGIYGYTF; cdr3_nt: TGTGCCAGCAGCCAAGCTCCCAGGGAGGGAATCTATGGCTACACCTTC
v_call: TRBV5-1; clone_size: .; j_call: TRBJ1-4; d_call: TRBD1; cdr3_aa: CASSADRGTATNEKLFF; cdr3_nt: TGCGCCAGCAGCGCGGACAGGGGGACGGCAACTAATGAAAAACTGTTTTTT
v_call: TRBV10-3; clone_size: .; j_call: TRBJ2-1; d_call: TRBD1; cdr3_aa: CAIRDRGVYNEQFF; cdr3_nt: TGTGCCATCAGGGACAGGGGAGTCTACAATGAGCAGTTCTTC
v_call: TRBV5-1; clone_size: .; j_call: TRBJ2-3; d_call: .; cdr3_aa: CASSSGLSTDTQYF; cdr3_nt: TGCGCCAGCAGCTCCGGACTGAGCACAGATACGCAGTATTTT
v_call: TRBV4-2; clone_size: few; j_call: TRBJ1-1; d_call: .; cdr3_aa: CASSQDSRVVAEAFF; cdr3_nt: TGTGCCAGCAGCCAAGATTCCAGGGTGGTCGCTGAAGCTTTCTTT
v_call: TRBV5-6; clone_size: .; j_call: TRBJ2-2; d_call: TRBD1; cdr3_aa: CASSLGQGVIGELFF; cdr3_nt: TGTGCCAGCAGCTTGGGGCAGGGGGTGATCGGGGAGCTGTTTTTT
v_call: TRBV5-1; clone_size: .; j_call: TRBJ2-2; d_call: .; cdr3_aa: CASSLDISNTGELFF; cdr3_nt: TGCGCCAGCAGCTTGGACATTTCGAACACCGGGGAGCTGTTTTTT
v_call: TRBV19; clone_size: .; j_call: TRBJ2-5; d_call: .; cdr3_aa: CASSASPGVKWETQYF; cdr3_nt: TGTGCCAGTAGTGCCTCTCCAGGGGTCAAGTGGGAGACCCAGTACTTC
v_call: TRBV4-1; clone_size: .; j_call: TRBJ1-6; d_call: TRBD1; cdr3_aa: CASSQAAGTGLFSGSPLHF; cdr3_nt: TGCGCCAGCAGCCAAGCGGCGGGGACAGGCCTATTCTCAGGTTCACCCCTCCACTTT
v_call: TRBV12-3/TRBV12-4; clone_size: .; j_call: TRBJ1-2; d_call: .; cdr3_aa: CASSLAQRAGYTF; cdr3_nt: TGTGCCAGCAGTTTAGCGCAGCGCGCTGGCTACACCTTC
v_call: TRBV9; clone_size: .; j_call: TRBJ1-5; d_call: .; cdr3_aa: CASSPGLNQPQHF; cdr3_nt: TGTGCCAGCAGCCCTGGGCTCAATCAGCCCCAGCATTTT
v_call: TRBV10-3; clone_size: .; j_call: TRBJ1-2; d_call: .; cdr3_aa: CAISERQDNYGYTF; cdr3_nt: TGTGCCATCAGTGAGCGACAGGATAACTATGGCTACACCTTC
v_call: TRBV7-9; clone_size: .; j_call: TRBJ1-2; d_call: TRBD1; cdr3_aa: CASSLVNRGPYGYTF; cdr3_nt: TGTGCCAGCAGCTTAGTTAACAGGGGGCCGTATGGCTACACCTTC
v_call: TRBV6-2/TRBV6-3; clone_size: .; j_call: TRBJ2-1; d_call: TRBD1; cdr3_aa: CASSYLGQGVNEQFF; cdr3_nt: TGTGCCAGCAGTTACTTGGGACAGGGGGTCAATGAGCAGTTCTTC
v_call: TRBV5-6; clone_size: .; j_call: TRBJ2-1; d_call: TRBD2; cdr3_aa: CASSLAAGDSYNEQFF; cdr3_nt: TGTGCCAGCAGCTTGGCCGCGGGGGACTCCTACAATGAGCAGTTCTTC
v_call: TRBV9; clone_size: .; j_call: TRBJ2-3; d_call: .; cdr3_aa: CASSVVGHNTDTQYF; cdr3_nt: TGTGCCAGCAGCGTAGTGGGACACAACACAGATACGCAGTATTTT
v_call: TRBV19; clone_size: .; j_call: TRBJ2-7; d_call: TRBD1; cdr3_aa: CASSRTGVYEQYF; cdr3_nt: TGTGCCAGTAGTAGGACAGGGGTCTACGAGCAGTACTTC
v_call: TRBV5-6; clone_size: .; j_call: TRBJ1-6; d_call: TRBD1; cdr3_aa: CASSYSDRVYSPLHF; cdr3_nt: TGTGCCAGCAGCTATTCGGACAGGGTCTATTCACCCCTCCACTTT
v_call: TRBV10-1; clone_size: .; j_call: TRBJ2-1; d_call: TRBD2; cdr3_aa: CASSETSGYNEQFF; cdr3_nt: TGCGCCAGCAGTGAAACTAGCGGCTACAATGAGCAGTTCTTC
v_call: TRBV29-1; clone_size: .; j_call: TRBJ2-2; d_call: .; cdr3_aa: CSVDRGYAGELFF; cdr3_nt: TGCAGCGTTGATCGAGGTTACGCCGGGGAGCTGTTTTTT